This T cell receptor (beta chain) was sequenced during a study of blood T cell repertoires in COVID-19. For the study at large: In each case, the material was cDNA or gDNA derived from T cells, B-cell-depleted T cells, or PBMCs.

Across about two dozen US areas, participants ranged in age from roughly 18 to 95 years. Membership in each cohort depended on participant-reported clinical history. This clone was seen a single time. Here immunoSEQ multiplex PCR was the method, and the copy in TCRdb shows in-frame clones only, minus some. Of nearly 200,000 clones in the sample, around 90% were seen once. The sequenced sample was PBMCs or T cells enriched from blood (not recorded which). This receptor was identified in a woman aged 18-29 years who had recovered from COVID-19.

CDR3: CASSYRGGYTF. Written as DNA, the CDR3 is TGTGCCAGCAGTTACAGGGGAGGCTACACCTTC. V and J are TRBV28 and TRBJ1-2; 7 bases fit TRBD1. V was pared by 4 bases and J by 8 bases, with 1 base of the junction left unmatched. From germline, CDR1 is MDHEN and CDR2 SYDVKM. The CDR3 covers 11 residues.